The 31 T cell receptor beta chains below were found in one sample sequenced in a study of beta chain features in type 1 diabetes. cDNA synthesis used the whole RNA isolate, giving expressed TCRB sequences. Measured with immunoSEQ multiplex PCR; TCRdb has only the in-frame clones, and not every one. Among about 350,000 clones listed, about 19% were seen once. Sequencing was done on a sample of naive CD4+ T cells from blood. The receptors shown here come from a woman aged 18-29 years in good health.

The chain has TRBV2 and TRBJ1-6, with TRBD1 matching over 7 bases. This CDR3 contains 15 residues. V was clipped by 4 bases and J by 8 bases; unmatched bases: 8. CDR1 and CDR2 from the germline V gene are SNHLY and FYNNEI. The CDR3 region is CASSGQGRTDSPLHF. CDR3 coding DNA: TGTGCCAGCAGTGGACAGGGACGCACTGATTCACCCCTCCACTTT.

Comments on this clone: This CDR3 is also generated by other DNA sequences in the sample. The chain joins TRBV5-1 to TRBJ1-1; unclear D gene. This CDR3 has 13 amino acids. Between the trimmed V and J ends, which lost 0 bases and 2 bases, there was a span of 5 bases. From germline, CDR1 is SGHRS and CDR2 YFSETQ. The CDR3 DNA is TGCGCCAGCAGCTTGGCAGGTAACACTGAAGCTTTCTTT. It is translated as CASSLAGNTEAFF.

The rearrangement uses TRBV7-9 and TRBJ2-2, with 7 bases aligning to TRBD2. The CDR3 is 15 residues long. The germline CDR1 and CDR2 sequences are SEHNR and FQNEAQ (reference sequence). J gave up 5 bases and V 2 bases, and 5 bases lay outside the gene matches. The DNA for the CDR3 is TGTGCCAGCAGCTTACTAGGACTAGGAACCGGGGAGCTGTTTTTT. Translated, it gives CASSLLGLGTGELFF.

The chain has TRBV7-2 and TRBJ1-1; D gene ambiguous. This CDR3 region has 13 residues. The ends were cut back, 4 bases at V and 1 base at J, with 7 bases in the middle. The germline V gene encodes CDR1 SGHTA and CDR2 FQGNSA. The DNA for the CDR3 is TGTGCCAGCAGCTCGCGACAGAACACTGAAGCTTTCTTT. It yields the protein CASSSRQNTEAFF.

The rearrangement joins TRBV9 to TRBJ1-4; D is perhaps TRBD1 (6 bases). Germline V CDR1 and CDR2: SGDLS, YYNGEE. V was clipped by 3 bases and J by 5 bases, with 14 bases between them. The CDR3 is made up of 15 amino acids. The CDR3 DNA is TGTGCCAGCAGCGCTCGGGACACGCGGAATGAAAAACTGTTTTTT. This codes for CASSARDTRNEKLFF.

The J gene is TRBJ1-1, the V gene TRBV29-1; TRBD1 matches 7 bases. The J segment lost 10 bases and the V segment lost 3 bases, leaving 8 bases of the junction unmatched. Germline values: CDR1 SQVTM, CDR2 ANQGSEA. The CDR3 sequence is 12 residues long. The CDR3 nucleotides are TGCAGCGTTGATGCTGACAGGGCGGGAGCTTTCTTT. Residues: CSVDADRAGAFF.

The CDR3, as DNA: TGTGCCAGCGGGAGGGATACGCAGTATTTT. Its protein is CASGRDTQYF. The chain is built from TRBV2 and TRBJ2-3; maybe TRBD2 (6 bases). Trimming removed 8 bases at V and 6 bases at J, with 6 bases between. This CDR3 has 10 amino acids. Germline CDR1 is SNHLY and CDR2 is FYNNEI.

This chain's CDR3 is CAWSVGRGTYSNQPQHF. In DNA, the CDR3 is TGTGCCTGGAGCGTAGGTCGGGGGACTTATAGCAATCAGCCCCAGCATTTT. This chain connects TRBV30 to TRBJ1-5; tentative D call: TRBD1 (5 bases). The germline V and J ends were trimmed by 3 bases and 0 bases, with 18 bases remaining between them. CDR1 is GTSNPN, CDR2 SVGIG, per germline (reference sequence). CDR3 size: 17 residues.

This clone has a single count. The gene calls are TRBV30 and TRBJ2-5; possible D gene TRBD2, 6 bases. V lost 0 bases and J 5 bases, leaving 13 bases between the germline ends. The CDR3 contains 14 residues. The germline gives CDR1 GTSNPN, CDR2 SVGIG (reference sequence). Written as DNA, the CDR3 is TGTGCCTGGAGTGTTCGTGCGGGGCGGGAGACCCAGTACTTC. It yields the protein CAWSVRAGRETQYF.

As DNA, the CDR3 is TGCAGCGCCGTGACAGCGGGGGGGCGCTCCTACAATGAGCAGTTCTTC. Amino acid sequence: CSAVTAGGRSYNEQFF. The chain links TRBV29-1 to TRBJ2-1, with 10 nucleotides matching TRBD2. The V gene end was trimmed by 7 bases and the J gene end by 0 bases; junction bases not matched to a gene: 9. Germline V gene sequence: CDR1 SQVTM, CDR2 ANQGSEA. The CDR3 spans 16 residues.

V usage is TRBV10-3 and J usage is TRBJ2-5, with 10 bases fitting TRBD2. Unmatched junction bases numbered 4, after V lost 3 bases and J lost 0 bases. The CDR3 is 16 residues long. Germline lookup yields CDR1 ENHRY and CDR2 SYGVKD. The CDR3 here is CAISEGSGGHQETQYF. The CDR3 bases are TGTGCCATCAGTGAAGGTAGCGGGGGGCACCAAGAGACCCAGTACTTC.

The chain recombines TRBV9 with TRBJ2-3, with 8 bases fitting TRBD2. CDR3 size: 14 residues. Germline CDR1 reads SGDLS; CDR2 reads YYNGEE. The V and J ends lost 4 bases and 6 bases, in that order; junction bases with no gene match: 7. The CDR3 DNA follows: TGTGCCAGCAGCAGCGGGGGCTCTCCGGATACGCAGTATTTT. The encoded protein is CASSSGGSPDTQYF.

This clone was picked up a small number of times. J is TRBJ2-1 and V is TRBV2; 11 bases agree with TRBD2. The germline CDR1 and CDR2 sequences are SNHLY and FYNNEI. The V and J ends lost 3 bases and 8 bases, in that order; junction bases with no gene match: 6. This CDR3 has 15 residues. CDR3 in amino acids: CASSEELAGVHEQFF. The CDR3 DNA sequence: TGTGCCAGCAGTGAGGAACTAGCGGGAGTACATGAGCAGTTCTTC.

CDR3: CASSFSGTSGGAPYEQYF. CDR3 nucleotide sequence: TGTGCCAGCAGCTTTTCCGGGACTAGCGGGGGGGCCCCCTACGAGCAGTACTTC. The rearrangement links TRBV7-2 to TRBJ2-7; 16 bases map to TRBD2. The CDR3 extends over 18 amino acids. Germline CDR1 is SGHTA and CDR2 is FQGNSA. J gave up 2 bases and V 3 bases, and 7 bases lay outside the gene matches. The full variable domain, its missing parts supplied by reference TRBV7-2 and TRBJ2-7, is GAGVSQSPSNKVTEKGKDVELRCDPISGHTALYWYRQSLGQGLEFLIYFQGNSAPDKSGLPSDRFSAERTGGSVSTLTIQRTQQEDSAVYLCASSFSGTSGGAPYEQYFGPGTRLTVT.

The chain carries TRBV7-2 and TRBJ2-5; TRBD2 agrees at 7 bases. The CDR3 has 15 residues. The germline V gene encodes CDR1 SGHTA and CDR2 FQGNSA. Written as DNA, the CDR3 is TGTGCTTCCAGGGTATCTGCGGGGGTGGGGGGGACCCAGTACTTC. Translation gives CASRVSAGVGGTQYF.

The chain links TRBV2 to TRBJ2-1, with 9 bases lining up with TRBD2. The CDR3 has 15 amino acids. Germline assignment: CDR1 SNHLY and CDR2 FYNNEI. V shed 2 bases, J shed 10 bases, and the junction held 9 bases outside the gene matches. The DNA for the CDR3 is TGTGCCAGCAGTGAACAACTAGCGGGCGGCAAGGAGCAGTTCTTC. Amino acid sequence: CASSEQLAGGKEQFF. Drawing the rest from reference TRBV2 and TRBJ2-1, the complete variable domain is EPEVTQTPSHQVTQMGQEVILRCVPISNHLYFYWYRQILGQKVEFLVSFYNNEISEKSEIFDDQFSVERPDGSNFTLKIRSTKLEDSAMYFCASSEQLAGGKEQFFGPGTRLTVL.

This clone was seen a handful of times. The chain's CDR3 is CATSIRLGVYNEQFF. In DNA, the CDR3 is TGTGCCACCAGCATACGGCTAGGGGTCTACAATGAGCAGTTCTTC. The rearrangement joins TRBV15 to TRBJ2-1, with D maybe TRBD1 (5 bases). V gave up 4 bases and J gave up 3 bases, with 13 bases separating them. The CDR3 has 15 residues. The germline gives CDR1 LNHNV, CDR2 YYDKDF (reference sequence).

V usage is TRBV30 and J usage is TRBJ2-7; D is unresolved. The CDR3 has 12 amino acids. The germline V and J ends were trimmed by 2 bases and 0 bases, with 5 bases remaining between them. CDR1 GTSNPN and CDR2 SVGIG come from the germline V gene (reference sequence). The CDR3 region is CAWSSSSYEQYF. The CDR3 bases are TGTGCCTGGAGTAGTAGCTCCTACGAGCAGTACTTC.

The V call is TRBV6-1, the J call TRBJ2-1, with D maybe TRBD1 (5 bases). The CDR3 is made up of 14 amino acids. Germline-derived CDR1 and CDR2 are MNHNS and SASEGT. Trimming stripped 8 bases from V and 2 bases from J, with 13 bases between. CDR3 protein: CASSRRATYNEQFF. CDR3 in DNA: TGTGCCAGCTCTCGCAGGGCCACCTACAATGAGCAGTTCTTC.

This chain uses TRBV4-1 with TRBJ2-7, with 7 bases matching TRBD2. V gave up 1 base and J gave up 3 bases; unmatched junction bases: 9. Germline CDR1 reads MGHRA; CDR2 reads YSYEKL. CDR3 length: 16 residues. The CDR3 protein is CASSQVWGGRGYEQYF. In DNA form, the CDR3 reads TGCGCCAGCAGCCAAGTGTGGGGCGGGAGAGGCTACGAGCAGTACTTC.

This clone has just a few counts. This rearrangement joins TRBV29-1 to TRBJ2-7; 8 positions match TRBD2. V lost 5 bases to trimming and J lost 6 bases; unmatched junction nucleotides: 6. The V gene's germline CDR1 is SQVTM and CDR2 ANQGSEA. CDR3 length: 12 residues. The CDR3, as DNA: TGCAGCGTTCTAAGCGGGAGAGGCGAGCAGTACTTC. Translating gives CSVLSGRGEQYF.

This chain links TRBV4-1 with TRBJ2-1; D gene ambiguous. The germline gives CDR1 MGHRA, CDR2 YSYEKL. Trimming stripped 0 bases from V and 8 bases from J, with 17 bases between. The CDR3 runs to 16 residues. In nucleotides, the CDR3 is TGCGCCAGCAGCCAAGAAGGTCGAAGACGACACCATGAGCAGTTCTTC. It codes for CASSQEGRRRHHEQFF.

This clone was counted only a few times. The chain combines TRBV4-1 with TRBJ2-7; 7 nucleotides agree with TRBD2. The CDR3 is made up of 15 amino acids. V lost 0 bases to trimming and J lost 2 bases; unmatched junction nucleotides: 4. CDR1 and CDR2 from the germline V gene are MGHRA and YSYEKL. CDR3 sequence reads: CASSQDTSDAYEQYF. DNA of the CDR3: TGCGCCAGCAGCCAAGATACTAGCGATGCCTACGAGCAGTACTTC.

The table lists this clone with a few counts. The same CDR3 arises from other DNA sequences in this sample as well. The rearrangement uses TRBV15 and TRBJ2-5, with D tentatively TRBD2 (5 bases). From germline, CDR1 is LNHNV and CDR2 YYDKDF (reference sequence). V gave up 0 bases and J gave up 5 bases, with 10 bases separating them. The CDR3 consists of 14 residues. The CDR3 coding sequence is TGTGCCACCAGCAGAGATCCCGGGAAGGAGACCCAGTACTTC. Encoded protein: CATSRDPGKETQYF.

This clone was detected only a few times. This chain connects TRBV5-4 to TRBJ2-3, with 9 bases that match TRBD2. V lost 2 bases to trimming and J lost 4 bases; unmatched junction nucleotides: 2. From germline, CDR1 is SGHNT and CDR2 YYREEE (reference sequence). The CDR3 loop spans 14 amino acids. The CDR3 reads CASSLAGGPDTQYF. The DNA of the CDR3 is TGTGCCAGCAGCTTAGCGGGGGGTCCAGATACGCAGTATTTT.

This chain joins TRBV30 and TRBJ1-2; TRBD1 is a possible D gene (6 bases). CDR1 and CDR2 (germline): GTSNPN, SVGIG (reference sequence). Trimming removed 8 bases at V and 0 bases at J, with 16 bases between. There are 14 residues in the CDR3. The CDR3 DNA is TGTGCCGGAGCCGGGACAATCACTAACTATGGCTACACCTTC. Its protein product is CAGAGTITNYGYTF. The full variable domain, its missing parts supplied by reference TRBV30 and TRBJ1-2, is SQTIHQWPATLVQPVGSPLSLECTVEGTSNPNLYWYRQAAGRGLQLLFYSVGIGQISSEVPQNLSASRPQDRQFILSSKKLLLSDSGFYLCAGAGTITNYGYTFGSGTRLTVV.

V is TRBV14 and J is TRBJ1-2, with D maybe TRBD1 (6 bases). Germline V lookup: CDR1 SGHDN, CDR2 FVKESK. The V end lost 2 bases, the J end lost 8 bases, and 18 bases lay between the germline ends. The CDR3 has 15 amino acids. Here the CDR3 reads CASSQQGARTEGYTF. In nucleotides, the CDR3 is TGTGCCAGCAGCCAACAAGGGGCCCGGACAGAGGGCTACACCTTC.

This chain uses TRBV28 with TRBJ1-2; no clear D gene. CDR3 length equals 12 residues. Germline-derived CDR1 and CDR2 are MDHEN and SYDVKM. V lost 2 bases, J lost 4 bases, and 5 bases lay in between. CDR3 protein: CASSLMRYGYTF. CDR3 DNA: TGTGCCAGCAGTTTAATGCGCTATGGCTACACCTTC.

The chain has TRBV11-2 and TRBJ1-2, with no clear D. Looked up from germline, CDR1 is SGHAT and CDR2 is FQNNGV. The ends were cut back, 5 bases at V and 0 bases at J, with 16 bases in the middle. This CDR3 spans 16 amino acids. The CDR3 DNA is TGTGCCAGCAGCCCCTACTTGGAGCGAGCTAACTATGGCTACACCTTC. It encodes CASSPYLERANYGYTF.

The CDR3 sequence: CASSVLTGGEQYF. The CDR3 region has the DNA TGTGCCAGCAGTGTTCTCACAGGGGGCGAGCAGTACTTC. The chain couples TRBV25-1 to TRBJ2-7; 8 bases agree with TRBD1. J lost 6 bases, V lost 4 bases, and 5 bases had no gene match. The germline CDR1 and CDR2 sequences are MGHDK and SYGVNS. The CDR3 runs to 13 residues.

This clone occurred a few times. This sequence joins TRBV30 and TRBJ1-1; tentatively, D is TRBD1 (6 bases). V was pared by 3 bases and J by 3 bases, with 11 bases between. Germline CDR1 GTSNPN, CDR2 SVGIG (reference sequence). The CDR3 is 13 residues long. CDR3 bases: TGTGCCTGGAGAATACAGGGATACACTGAAGCTTTCTTT. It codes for CAWRIQGYTEAFF.